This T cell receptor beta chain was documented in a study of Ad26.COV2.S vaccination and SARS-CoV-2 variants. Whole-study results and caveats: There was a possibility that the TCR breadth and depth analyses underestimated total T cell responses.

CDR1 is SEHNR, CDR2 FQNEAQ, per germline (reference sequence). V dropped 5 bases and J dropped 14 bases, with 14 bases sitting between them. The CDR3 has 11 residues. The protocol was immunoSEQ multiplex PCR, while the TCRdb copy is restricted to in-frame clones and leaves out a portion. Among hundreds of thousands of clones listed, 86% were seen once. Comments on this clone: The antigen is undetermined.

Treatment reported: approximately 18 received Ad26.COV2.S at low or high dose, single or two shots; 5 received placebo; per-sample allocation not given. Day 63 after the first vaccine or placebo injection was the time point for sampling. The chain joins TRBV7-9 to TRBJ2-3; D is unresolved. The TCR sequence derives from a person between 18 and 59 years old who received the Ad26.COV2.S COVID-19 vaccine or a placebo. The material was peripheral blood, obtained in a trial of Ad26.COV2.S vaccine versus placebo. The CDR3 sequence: CASSLGPVAYF. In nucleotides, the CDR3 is TGTGCCAGCAGCCTAGGGCCCGTCGCGTATTTT. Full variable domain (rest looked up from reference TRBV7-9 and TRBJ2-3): DTGVSQNPRHKITKRGQNVTFRCDPISEHNRLYWYRQTLGQGPEFLTYFQNEAQLEKSRLLSDRFSAERPKGSFSTLEIQRTEQGDSAMYLCASSLGPVAYFGPGTRLTVL.